This T cell receptor beta chain was documented in a study of cytotoxic CD8 clonotypes in ibrutinib-treated CLL. This clone was seen a handful of times. CDR3 size: 13 residues. The germline V gene has CDR1 SGHVS and CDR2 FNYEAQ. Trimming took 5 bases from V and 4 from J, leaving 11 bases between them. Sequencing used immunoSEQ multiplex PCR; TCRdb keeps in-frame clones, though not all of them. The profile shows 200,000 to 250,000 clones, roughly 79% of them singletons. The chain links TRBV7-6 to TRBJ1-1, with D maybe TRBD1 (5 bases). The sequencing used PBMCs, collected after 12 months of ibrutinib treatment. The sequence came from a human donor with chronic lymphocytic leukemia. Here the CDR3 reads CASSTGRGTEAFF. The CDR3, as DNA: TGTGCCAGCAGCACGGGACGGGGCACTGAAGCTTTCTTT.